The present T cell receptor (beta chain) was sequenced within a study of cytomegalovirus exposure and HLA in healthy donors. General study results and limits: Presence/absence analyses took donor sequencing depth as roughly uniform. Among donors in an Asian-associated ancestry cluster, a later analysis reportedly found fewer N-insertions than the roughly 610-donor mean.

The PCR used 60 Vbeta and 13 Jbeta primers. Assay: immunoSEQ multiplex PCR; the TCRdb copy retains only in-frame clones and omits some. Found here are 95,000 to 120,000 clones, roughly two thirds of them singletons; the top ten hold 7.5% to 9%. The sample holds a few counts of this clone. Its antigen is undetermined. The sample taken for sequencing was PBMCs. The sequence was obtained from a man between 18 and 29 years old in good health and CMV-seropositive.

CDR3: CASSYGQGGEAFF. The CDR3 DNA sequence: TGTGCCAGCAGTTACGGGCAGGGAGGTGAAGCTTTCTTT. The chain uses TRBV6-5 and TRBJ1-1; possibly TRBD1 for D (5 bases). The CDR3 length is 13 residues. Trimming removed 2 bases at V and 7 bases at J, with 11 bases between. CDR1 MNHEY and CDR2 SVGAGI come from the germline V gene.